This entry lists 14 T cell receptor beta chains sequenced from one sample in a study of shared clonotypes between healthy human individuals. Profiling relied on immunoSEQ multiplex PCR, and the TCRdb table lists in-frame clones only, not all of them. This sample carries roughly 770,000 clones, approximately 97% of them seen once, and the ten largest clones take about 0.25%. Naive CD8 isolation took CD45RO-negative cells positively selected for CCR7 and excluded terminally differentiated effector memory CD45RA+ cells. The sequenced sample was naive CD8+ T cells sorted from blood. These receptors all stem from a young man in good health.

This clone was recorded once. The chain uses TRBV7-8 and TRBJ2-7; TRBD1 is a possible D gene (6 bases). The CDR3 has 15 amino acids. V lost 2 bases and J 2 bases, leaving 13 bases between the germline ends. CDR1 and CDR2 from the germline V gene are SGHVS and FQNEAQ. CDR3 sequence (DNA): TGTGCCAGCAGCTTAAGGGCAGGGGAGCCCTACGAGCAGTACTTC. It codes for CASSLRAGEPYEQYF.

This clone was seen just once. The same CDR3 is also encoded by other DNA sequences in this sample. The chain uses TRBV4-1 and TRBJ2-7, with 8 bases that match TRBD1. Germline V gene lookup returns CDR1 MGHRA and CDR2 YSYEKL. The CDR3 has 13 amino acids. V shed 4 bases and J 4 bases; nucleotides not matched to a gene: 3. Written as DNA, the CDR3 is TGCGCCAGCAGCCTTCGACAGGGGTACGAGCAGTACTTC. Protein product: CASSLRQGYEQYF.

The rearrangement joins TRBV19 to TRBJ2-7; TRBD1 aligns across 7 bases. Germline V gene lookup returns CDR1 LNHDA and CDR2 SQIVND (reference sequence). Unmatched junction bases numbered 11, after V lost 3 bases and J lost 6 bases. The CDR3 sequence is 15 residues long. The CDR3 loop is CASSILKSTGAEQYF. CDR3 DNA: TGTGCCAGTAGTATCCTGAAATCCACAGGGGCCGAGCAGTACTTC. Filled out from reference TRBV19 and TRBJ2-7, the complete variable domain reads DGGITQSPKYLFRKEGQNVTLSCEQNLNHDAMYWYRQDPGQGLRLIYYSQIVNDFQKGDIAEGYSVSREKKESFPLTVTSAQKNPTAFYLCASSILKSTGAEQYFGPGTRLTVT.

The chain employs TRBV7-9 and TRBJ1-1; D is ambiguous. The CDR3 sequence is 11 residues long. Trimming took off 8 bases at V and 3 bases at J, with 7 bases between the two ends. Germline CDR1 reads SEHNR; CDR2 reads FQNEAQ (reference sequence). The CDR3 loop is CASGAHTEAFF. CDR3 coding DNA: TGTGCCAGCGGAGCCCACACTGAAGCTTTCTTT.

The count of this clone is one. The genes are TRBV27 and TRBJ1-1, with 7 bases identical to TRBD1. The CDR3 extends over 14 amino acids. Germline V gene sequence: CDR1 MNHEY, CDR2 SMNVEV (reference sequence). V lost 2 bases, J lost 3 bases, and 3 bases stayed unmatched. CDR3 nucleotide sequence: TGTGCCAGCAGTTTAAAGGGGGCACACACTGAAGCTTTCTTT. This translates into CASSLKGAHTEAFF.

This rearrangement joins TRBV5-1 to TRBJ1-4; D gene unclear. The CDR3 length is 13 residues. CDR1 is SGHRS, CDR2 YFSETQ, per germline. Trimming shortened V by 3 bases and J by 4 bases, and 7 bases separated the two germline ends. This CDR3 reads CASSSPGNEKLFF. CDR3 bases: TGCGCCAGCAGCTCCCCGGGTAATGAAAAACTGTTTTTT.

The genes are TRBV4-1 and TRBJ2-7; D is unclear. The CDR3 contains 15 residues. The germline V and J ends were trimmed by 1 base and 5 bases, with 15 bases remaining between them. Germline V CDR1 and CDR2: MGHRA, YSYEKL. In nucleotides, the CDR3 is TGCGCCAGCAGCCAAGCGGAGACTGGCGCCCACGAGCAGTACTTC. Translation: CASSQAETGAHEQYF.

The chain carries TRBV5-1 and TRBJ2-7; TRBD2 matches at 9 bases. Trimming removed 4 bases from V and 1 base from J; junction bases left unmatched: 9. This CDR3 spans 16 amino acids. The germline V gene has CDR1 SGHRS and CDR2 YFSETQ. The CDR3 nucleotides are TGCGCCAGCAGCACGCCGACTAGCGGCCCTTCCTACGAGCAGTACTTC. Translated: CASSTPTSGPSYEQYF.

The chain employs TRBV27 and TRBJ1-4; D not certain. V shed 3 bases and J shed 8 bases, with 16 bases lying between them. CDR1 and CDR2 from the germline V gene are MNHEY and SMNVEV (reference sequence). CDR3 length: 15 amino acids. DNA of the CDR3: TGTGCCAGCAGTTTGGCCCGGGCCCCGACGGAAAAACTGTTTTTT. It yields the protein CASSLARAPTEKLFF.

The CDR3 is CASSLEWETQYF. CDR3 nucleotide sequence: TGTGCCAGCAGCTTAGAGTGGGAGACCCAGTACTTC. The chain combines TRBV7-8 with TRBJ2-5; D is unresolved. V was shortened by 1 base and J by 5 bases, with 5 bases between the two germline ends. The CDR3 sequence is 12 residues long. The V gene's germline CDR1 is SGHVS and CDR2 FQNEAQ.

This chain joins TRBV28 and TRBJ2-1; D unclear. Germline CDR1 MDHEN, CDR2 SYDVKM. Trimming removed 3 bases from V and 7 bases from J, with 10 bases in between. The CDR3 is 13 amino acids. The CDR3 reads CASSLGSRNEQFF. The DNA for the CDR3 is TGTGCCAGCAGTTTGGGTTCCCGAAATGAGCAGTTCTTC.

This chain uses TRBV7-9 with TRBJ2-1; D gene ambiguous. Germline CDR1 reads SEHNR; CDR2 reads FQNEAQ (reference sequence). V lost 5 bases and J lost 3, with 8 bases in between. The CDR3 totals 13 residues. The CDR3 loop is CASSRPVYNEQFF. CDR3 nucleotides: TGTGCCAGCAGCCGTCCGGTCTACAATGAGCAGTTCTTC.

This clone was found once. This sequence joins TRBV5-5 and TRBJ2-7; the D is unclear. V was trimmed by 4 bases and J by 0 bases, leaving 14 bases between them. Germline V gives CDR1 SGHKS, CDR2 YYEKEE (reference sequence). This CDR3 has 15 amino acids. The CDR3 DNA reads TGTGCCAGCAGCCCGACATGGGAATTCTCCTACGAGCAGTACTTC. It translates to CASSPTWEFSYEQYF.

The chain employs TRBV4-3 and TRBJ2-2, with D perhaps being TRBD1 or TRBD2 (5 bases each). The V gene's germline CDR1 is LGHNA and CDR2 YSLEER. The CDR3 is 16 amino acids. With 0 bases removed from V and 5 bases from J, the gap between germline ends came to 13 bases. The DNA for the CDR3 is TGCGCCAGCAGCCAAGACCGGGACCCCCGTACCGGGGAGCTGTTTTTT. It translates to CASSQDRDPRTGELFF.